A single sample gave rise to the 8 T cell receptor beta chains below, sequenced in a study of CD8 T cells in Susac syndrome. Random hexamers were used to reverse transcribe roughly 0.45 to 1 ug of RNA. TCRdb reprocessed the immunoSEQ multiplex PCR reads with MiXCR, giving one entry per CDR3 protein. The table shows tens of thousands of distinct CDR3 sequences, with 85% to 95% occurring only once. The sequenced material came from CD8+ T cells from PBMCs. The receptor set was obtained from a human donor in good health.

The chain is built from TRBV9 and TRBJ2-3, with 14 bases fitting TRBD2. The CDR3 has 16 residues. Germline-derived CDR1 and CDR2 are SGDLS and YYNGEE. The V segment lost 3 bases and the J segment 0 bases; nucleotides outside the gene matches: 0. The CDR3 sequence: CASSGLAGGSTDTQYF. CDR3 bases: TGTGCCAGCAGCGGACTAGCGGGGGGGAGCACAGATACGCAGTATTTT. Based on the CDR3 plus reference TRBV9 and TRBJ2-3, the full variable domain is DSGVTQTPKHLITATGQRVTLRCSPRSGDLSVYWYQQSLDQGLQFLIQYYNGEERAKGNILERFSAQQFPDLHSELNLSSLELGDSALYFCASSGLAGGSTDTQYFGPGTRLTVL.

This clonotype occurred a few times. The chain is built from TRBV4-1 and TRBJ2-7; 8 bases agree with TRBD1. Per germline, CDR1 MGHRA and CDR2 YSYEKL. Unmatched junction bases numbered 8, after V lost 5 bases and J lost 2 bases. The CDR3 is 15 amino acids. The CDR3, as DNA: TGCGCCAGCAGCTTGCAGACAGGGGAAACCTACGAGCAGTACTTC. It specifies CASSLQTGETYEQYF.

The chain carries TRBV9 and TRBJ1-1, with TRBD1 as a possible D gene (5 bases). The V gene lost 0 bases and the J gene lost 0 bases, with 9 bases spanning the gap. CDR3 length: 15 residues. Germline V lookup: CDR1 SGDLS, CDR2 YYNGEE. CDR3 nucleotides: TGTGCCAGCAGCGTAGAGTCAGGGATGAACACTGAAGCTTTCTTT. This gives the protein CASSVESGMNTEAFF.

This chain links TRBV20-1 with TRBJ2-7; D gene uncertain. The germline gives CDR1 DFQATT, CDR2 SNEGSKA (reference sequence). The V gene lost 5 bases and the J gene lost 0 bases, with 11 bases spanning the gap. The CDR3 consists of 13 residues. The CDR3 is CSARALGSYEQYV. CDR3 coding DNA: TGCAGTGCTCGGGCCCTGGGCTCCTACGAGCAGTACGTC.

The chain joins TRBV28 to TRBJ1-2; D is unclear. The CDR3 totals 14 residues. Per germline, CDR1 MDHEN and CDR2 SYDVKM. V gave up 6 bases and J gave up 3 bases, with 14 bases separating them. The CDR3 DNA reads TGTGCCAGCAGGTTCCCAGGAGAACACTATGGCTACACCTTC. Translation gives CASRFPGEHYGYTF.

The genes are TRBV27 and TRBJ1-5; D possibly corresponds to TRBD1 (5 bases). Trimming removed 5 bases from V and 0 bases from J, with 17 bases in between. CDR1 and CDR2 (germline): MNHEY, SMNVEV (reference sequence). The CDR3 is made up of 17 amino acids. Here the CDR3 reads CASSPRPGPYSNQPQHF. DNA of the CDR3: TGTGCCAGCAGTCCCCGTCCGGGACCTTATAGCAATCAGCCCCAGCATTTT.

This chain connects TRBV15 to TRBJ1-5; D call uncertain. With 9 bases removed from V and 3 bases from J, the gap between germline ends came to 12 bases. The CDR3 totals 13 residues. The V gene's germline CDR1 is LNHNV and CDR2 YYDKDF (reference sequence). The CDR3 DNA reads TGTGCCACGCTGGCGGGTATCAATCAGCCCCAGCATTTT. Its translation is CATLAGINQPQHF. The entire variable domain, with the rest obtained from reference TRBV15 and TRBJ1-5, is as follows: DAMVIQNPRYQVTQFGKPVTLSCSQTLNHNVMYWYQQKSSQAPKLLFHYYDKDFNNEADTPDNFQSRRPNTSFCFLDIRSPGLGDTAMYLCATLAGINQPQHFGDGTRLSIL.

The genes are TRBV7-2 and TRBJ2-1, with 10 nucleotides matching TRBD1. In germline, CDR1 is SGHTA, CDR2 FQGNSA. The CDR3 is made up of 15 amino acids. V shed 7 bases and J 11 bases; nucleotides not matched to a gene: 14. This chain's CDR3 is CASTNPGQGIMKQFF. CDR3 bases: TGTGCCAGCACCAACCCGGGACAGGGGATAATGAAGCAGTTCTTC. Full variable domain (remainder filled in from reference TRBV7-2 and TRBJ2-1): GAGVSQSPSNKVTEKGKDVELRCDPISGHTALYWYRQSLGQGLEFLIYFQGNSAPDKSGLPSDRFSAERTGGSVSTLTIQRTQQEDSAVYLCASTNPGQGIMKQFFGPGTRLTVL.